This T cell receptor (beta chain) was captured in a study of post-analysis software for immune sequencing data. In the study overall: Relapsing-remitting, secondary progressive and progressive-relapsing courses of multiple sclerosis were included. Overall study findings and caveats: Controls had lower frequencies than patients of about 5 TRBV segments, which included TRBV5-6, TRBV5-1 and TRBV20-1. In multiple sclerosis, normalized Chao1 diversity was significantly below that of controls. Same-batch samples co-clustered strongly by F measure.

Unique molecular identifiers featured in each of the TCR beta cDNA libraries. One entry per CDR3 protein, called by TCRdb with MiXCR from the PCR reads. The top ten hold more than 0.45% of the sample, which has approximately 730,000 distinct CDR3 sequences, 25% to 30% seen once. The table lists this clonotype with a few counts. No antigen is known for it. Losses at the gene ends were 12 bases for V and 6 bases for J; bases not matched to a gene: 9. This CDR3 is built from 12 residues. The V gene's germline CDR1 is KGHDR and CDR2 SFDVKD. The V gene is TRBV24-1, the J gene TRBJ1-1; 7 bases match TRBD1. The source is a girl aged 5 to 17 with multiple sclerosis. Sequenced: blood. The CDR3 DNA reads as TGTGCCCCCAACAGGGGCCTACCTGAAGCTTTCTTT. It translates to CAPNRGLPEAFF.